Below, 7 T cell receptor beta chains from the same sample are listed, as sequenced in a study of T cells in Graves' hyperthyroidism and ophthalmopathy. Amplified regions were TCR beta CDR3 sequences from RNA transcripts. First-round RT-PCR targeting the TCR CDR3 was performed with the HTBI primer set. MiXCR, run by TCRdb on the multiplex PCR reads, gives a single entry per CDR3 protein. The table shows approximately 600,000 distinct CDR3 sequences, with 14% occurring only once. The sample was blood. Receptor source: a woman in her 30s with Graves' hyperthyroidism that later progressed to Graves' ophthalmopathy.

This clonotype was recorded many times. J is TRBJ1-5 and V is TRBV20-1, with unresolved D. CDR3 length equals 10 residues. From germline, CDR1 is DFQATT and CDR2 SNEGSKA (reference sequence). V was pared by 5 bases and J by 6 bases, with 5 bases between. The CDR3 protein is CSARGQPQHF. CDR3 in DNA: TGCAGTGCTCGGGGTCAGCCCCAGCATTTT.

The sample holds many counts of this clonotype. The chain couples TRBV14 to TRBJ2-3; 7 nucleotides agree with TRBD2. The length of the CDR3 is 16 residues. The germline gives CDR1 SGHDN, CDR2 FVKESK. The V segment lost 3 bases and the J segment 4 bases; nucleotides outside the gene matches: 10. CDR3 region: CASSHISGKAADTQYF. The CDR3 region has the DNA TGTGCCAGCAGCCATATCAGCGGGAAGGCGGCAGATACGCAGTATTTT.

There are many counts of this clonotype. The V and J genes are TRBV13 and TRBJ1-4; D may be TRBD1 (5 bases). Between the trimmed V and J ends, which lost 6 bases and 3 bases, there was a span of 11 bases. The CDR3 extends over 14 amino acids. Germline loops: CDR1 PRHDT, CDR2 FYEKMQ (reference sequence). CDR3 amino acids: CASSLRDSNEKLFF. In DNA form, the CDR3 reads TGTGCCAGCAGTCTACGGGACTCTAATGAAAAACTGTTTTTT.

J is TRBJ2-7 and V is TRBV20-1; 7 bases are shared with TRBD1. The CDR3 has 14 amino acids. Losses at the gene ends were 3 bases for V and 3 bases for J; bases not matched to a gene: 8. Germline V gene sequence: CDR1 DFQATT, CDR2 SNEGSKA (reference sequence). The chain's CDR3 is CSARAGQVYYEQYF. CDR3 bases: TGCAGTGCTAGGGCCGGACAGGTCTACTACGAGCAGTACTTC.

V and J are TRBV5-8 and TRBJ2-1, with TRBD1 matching over 10 bases. Germline-derived CDR1 and CDR2 are SGHTS and YDEGEE. V shed 4 bases and J 4 bases; nucleotides not matched to a gene: 5. CDR3 length: 15 residues. CDR3 residues: CASSRQGAKYNEQFF. CDR3 DNA: TGTGCCAGCAGCCGACAGGGGGCGAAATACAATGAGCAGTTCTTC.

V gene TRBV29-1 combines with J gene TRBJ2-1; 9 bases fit TRBD2. The CDR3 totals 17 residues. V lost 0 bases, J lost 8 bases, and 14 bases stayed unmatched. Germline CDR1 and CDR2: SQVTM and ANQGSEA. Written as DNA, the CDR3 is TGCAGCGTTGAAGATGGGTTCGCCGGGACTAGCAGTTATGAGCAGTTCTTC. Protein sequence: CSVEDGFAGTSSYEQFF.

This clonotype was counted many times. The rearrangement uses TRBV2 and TRBJ1-5, with a weak D call TRBD1 (5 bases). This CDR3 region has 13 residues. Germline CDR1 reads SNHLY; CDR2 reads FYNNEI. The V end was cut by 6 bases, the J end by 0 bases, with 6 bases between. The chain's CDR3 is CASRDTSNQPQHF. CDR3 DNA sequence: TGTGCCAGCAGGGACACTAGCAATCAGCCCCAGCATTTT.